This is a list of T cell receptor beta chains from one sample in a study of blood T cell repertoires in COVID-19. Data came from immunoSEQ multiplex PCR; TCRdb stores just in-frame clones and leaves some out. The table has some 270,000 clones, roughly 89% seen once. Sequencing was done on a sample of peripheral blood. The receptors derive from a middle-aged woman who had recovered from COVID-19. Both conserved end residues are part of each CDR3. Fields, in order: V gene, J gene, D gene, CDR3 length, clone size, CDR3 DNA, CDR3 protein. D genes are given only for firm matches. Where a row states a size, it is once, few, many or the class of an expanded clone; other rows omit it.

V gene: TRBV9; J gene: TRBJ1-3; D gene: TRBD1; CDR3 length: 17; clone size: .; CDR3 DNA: TGTGCCAGCAGCGTAGCCCCGACAGGGCCGTCGGGAAACACCATATATTTT; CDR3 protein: CASSVAPTGPSGNTIYF
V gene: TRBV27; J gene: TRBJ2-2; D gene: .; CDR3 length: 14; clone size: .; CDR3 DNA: TGTGCCAGCAGTAAACGTAGGGAGACCGGGGAGCTGTTTTTT; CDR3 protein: CASSKRRETGELFF
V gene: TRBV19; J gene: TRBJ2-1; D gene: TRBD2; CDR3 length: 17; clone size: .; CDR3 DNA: TGTGCCAGTAGAAGCTTTACCGGGGTAGCGGGAGCTCTTGAGCAGTTCTTC; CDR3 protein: CASRSFTGVAGALEQFF
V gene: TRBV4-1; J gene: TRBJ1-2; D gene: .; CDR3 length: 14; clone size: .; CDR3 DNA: TGCGCCAGCAGCCAAGAACTAGCTAACTATGGCTACACCTTC; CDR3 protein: CASSQELANYGYTF
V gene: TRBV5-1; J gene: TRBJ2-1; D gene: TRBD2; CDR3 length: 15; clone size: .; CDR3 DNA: TGCGCCAGCAGCTTGGCTAGCGGGTTCTACAATGAGCAGTTCTTC; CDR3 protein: CASSLASGFYNEQFF
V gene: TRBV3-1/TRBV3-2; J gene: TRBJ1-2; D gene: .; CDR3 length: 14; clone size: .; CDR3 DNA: TGTGCCAGCAGCCCCGACAGCGGGAACTATGGCTACACCTTC; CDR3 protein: CASSPDSGNYGYTF
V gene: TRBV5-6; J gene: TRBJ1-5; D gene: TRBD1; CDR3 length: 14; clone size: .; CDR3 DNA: TGTGCCAGCAGCTTGGCACAGACAGGGGTGCCCCAGCATTTT; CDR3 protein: CASSLAQTGVPQHF
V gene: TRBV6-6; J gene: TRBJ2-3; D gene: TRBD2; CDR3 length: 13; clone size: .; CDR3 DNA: TGTGCCATCTCATTGCGGGAGGAAGATACGCAGTATTTT; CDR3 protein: CAISLREEDTQYF
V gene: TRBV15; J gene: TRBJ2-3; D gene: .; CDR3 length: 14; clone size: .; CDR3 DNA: TGTGCCACCAGCAGGGACATAAGCACAGATACGCAGTATTTT; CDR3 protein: CATSRDISTDTQYF
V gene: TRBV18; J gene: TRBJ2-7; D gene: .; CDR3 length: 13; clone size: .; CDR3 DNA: TGTGCCAGCTCGCGGGGACCGAACTCCCCTCTTTACTTC; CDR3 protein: CASSRGPNSPLYF
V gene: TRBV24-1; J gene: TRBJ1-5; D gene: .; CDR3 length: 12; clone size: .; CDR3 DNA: TGTGCCACCAGTGACGGGGTGTATCCCCAGCATTTT; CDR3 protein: CATSDGVYPQHF
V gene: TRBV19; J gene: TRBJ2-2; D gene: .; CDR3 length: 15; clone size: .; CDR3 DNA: TGTGCCAGTAATGATCTACAGGTCCACACCGGGGAGCTGTTTTTT; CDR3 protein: CASNDLQVHTGELFF
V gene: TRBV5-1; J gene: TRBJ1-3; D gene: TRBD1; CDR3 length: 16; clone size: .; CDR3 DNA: TGCGCCAGCAGCGTAGCCGGGACAGGGTCTGGAAACACCATATATTTT; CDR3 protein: CASSVAGTGSGNTIYF
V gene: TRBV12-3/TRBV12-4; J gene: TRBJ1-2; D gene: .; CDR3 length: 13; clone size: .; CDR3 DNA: TGTGCCAGCAGTTTAATGGGGGCGGGTGGCTACACCTTC; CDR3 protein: CASSLMGAGGYTF
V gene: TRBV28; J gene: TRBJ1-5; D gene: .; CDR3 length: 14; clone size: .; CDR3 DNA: TGTGCCAGCAGTTTACGTATCGGCAATCAGCCCCAGCATTTT; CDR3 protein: CASSLRIGNQPQHF
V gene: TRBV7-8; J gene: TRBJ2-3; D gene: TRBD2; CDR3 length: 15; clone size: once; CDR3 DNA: TGTGCCAGCAGCTTTCGAGCGGGGAACACAGATACGCAGTATTTT; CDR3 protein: CASSFRAGNTDTQYF
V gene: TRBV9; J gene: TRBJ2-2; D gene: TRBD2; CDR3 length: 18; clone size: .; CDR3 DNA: TGTGCCAGCAGCGTAGTGGGGGCTAGCGGGTTCTCAACCGGGGAGCTGTTTTTT; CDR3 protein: CASSVVGASGFSTGELFF
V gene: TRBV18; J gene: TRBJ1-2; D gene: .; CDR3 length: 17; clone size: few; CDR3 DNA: TGTGCCAGCTCACCAAGTAACTTTGGGGGCGAAATCTATGGCTACACCTTC; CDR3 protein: CASSPSNFGGEIYGYTF
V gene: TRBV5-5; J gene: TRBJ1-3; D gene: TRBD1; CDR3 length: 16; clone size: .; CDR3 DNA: TGTGCCAGCAGCCGGCTCGGGACAGGCTCTGGAAACATCATATATTTT; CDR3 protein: CASSRLGTGSGNIIYF
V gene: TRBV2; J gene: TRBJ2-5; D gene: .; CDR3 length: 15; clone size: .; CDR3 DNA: TGTGCCAGCAGTCCTACTCTCCAGGGTTTGGAGACCCAGTACTTC; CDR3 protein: CASSPTLQGLETQYF
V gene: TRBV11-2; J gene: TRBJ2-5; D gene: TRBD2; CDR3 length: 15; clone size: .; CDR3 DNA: TGTGCCAGCAGCTATAGCGGGGGGGTAGGAGAGACCCAGTACTTC; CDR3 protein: CASSYSGGVGETQYF
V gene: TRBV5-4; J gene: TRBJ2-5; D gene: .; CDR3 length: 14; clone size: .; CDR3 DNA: TGTGCCAGCAGCTTGGCCGGAGCCCAAGAGACCCAGTACTTC; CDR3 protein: CASSLAGAQETQYF
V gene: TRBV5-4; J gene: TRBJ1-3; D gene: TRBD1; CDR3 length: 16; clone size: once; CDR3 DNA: TGTGCCAGCAGCTTGGGAGCAGGACAGGGGGGAAACACCATATATTTT; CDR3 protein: CASSLGAGQGGNTIYF
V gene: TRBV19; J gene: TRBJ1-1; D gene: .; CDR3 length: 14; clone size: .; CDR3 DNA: TGTGCCAGTCTCCCGACAGCTATGAACACTGAAGCTTTCTTT; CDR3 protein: CASLPTAMNTEAFF
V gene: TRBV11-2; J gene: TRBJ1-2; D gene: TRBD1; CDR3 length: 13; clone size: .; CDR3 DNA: TGTGCCAGCAGCGTAGACAGGGGGTATGGCTACACCTTC; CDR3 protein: CASSVDRGYGYTF
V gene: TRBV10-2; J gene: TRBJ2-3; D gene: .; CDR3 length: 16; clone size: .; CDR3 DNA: TGCGCCAGCATTTACGCGGGAACTATTAGCACAGATACGCAGTATTTT; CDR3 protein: CASIYAGTISTDTQYF
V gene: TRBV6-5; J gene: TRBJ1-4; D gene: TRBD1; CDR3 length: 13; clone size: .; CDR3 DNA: TGTGCCAGTACCGGGACAGGGGATGAAAAACTGTTTTTT; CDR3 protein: CASTGTGDEKLFF
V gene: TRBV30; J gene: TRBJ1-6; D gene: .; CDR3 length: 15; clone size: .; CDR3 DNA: TGTGCCTGGAGTGTAGCAGGTCCATCGAATTCACCCCTCCACTTT; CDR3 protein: CAWSVAGPSNSPLHF
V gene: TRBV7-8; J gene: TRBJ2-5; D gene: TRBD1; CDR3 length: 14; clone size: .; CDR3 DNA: TGTGCCAGCAGCAAACGGACAGGGCTGGAGACCCAGTACTTC; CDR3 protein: CASSKRTGLETQYF
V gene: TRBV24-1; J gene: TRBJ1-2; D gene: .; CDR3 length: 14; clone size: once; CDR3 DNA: TGTGCCACCAGTGATTCGGGACTGAACTATGGCTACACCTTC; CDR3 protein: CATSDSGLNYGYTF
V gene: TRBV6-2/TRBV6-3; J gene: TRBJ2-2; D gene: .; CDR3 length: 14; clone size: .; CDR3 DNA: TGTGCCAGCAGTCCGGCGGCAGACACCGGGGAGCTGTTTTTT; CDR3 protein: CASSPAADTGELFF
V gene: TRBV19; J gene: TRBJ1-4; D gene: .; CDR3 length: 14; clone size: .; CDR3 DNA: TGTGCCAGTAGTATTCGGCAGGGGAATGAAAAACTGTTTTTT; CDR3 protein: CASSIRQGNEKLFF
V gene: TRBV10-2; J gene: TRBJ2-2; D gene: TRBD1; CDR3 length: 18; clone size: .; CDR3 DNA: TGCGCCAGCAGTCTTAACGTCCGGGGGACAGGGGGTTCCGGGGAGCTGTTTTTT; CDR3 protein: CASSLNVRGTGGSGELFF
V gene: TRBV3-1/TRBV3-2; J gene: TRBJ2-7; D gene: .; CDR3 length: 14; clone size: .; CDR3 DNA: TGTGCCAGCAGCCCCCAGACAGCAACCTACGAGCAGTACTTC; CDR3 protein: CASSPQTATYEQYF
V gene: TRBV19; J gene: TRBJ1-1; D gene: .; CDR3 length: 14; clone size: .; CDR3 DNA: TGTGCCAGTACCACTATACAGGGTGGATTAGAAGCTTTCTTT; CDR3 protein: CASTTIQGGLEAFF
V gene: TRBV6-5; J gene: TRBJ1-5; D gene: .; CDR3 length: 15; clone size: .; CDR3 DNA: TGTGCCAGCAGTTACTCAGGCACTATTGTCTGGCCCCAGCATTTT; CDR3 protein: CASSYSGTIVWPQHF
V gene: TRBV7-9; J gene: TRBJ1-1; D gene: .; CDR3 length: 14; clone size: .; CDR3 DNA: TGTGCCAGCAGCTTAGCCTCACAGAACACTGAAGCTTTCTTT; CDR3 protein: CASSLASQNTEAFF
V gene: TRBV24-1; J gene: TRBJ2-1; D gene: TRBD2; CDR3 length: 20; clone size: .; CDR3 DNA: TGTGCCACCAGTGGTGCGGGAGGGCAGGGATTCGACTTAGGTACTTATGAGCAGTTCTTC; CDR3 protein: CATSGAGGQGFDLGTYEQFF
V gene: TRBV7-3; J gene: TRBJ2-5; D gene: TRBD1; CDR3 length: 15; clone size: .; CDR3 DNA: TGTGCCAGCAGCCATGGGACAGGCTTAGGCGAGACCCAGTACTTC; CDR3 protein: CASSHGTGLGETQYF
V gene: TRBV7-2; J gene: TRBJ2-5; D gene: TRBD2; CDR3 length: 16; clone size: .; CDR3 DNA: TGTGCCAGCAGCCACGCCCCCTGGCGGGGGGGAAAGACCCAGTACTTC; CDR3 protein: CASSHAPWRGGKTQYF
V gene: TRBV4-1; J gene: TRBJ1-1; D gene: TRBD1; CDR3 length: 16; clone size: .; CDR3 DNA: TGCGCCAGCAGCCAAAACGGACAGGGAAGGAACACTGAAGCTTTCTTT; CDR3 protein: CASSQNGQGRNTEAFF
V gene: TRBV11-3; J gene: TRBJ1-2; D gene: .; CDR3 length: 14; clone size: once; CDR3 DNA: TGTGCCAGCAGCAAGCGCGAGGTTAACTATGGCTACACCTTC; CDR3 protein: CASSKREVNYGYTF
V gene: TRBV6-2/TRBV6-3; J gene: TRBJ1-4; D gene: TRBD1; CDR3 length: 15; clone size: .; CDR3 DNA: TGTGCCAGCAGTTATTGGGCAGGGGGCGGTGAAAAACTGTTTTTT; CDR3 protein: CASSYWAGGGEKLFF
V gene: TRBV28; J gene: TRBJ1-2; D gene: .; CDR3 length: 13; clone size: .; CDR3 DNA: TGTGCCAGCAGTTTCGACAGGCAGTATGGCTACACCTTC; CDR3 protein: CASSFDRQYGYTF
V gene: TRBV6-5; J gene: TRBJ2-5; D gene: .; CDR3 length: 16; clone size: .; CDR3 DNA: TGTGCCAGCAGTTACTCCCGGGATGAGGGACAAGAGACCCAGTACTTC; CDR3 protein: CASSYSRDEGQETQYF
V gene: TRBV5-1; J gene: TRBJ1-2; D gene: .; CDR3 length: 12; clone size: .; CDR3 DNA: TGCGCCATCCCGCGCAGGGCAGGGTTCTACACCTTC; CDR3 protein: CAIPRRAGFYTF
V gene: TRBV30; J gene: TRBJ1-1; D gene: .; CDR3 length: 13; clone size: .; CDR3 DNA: TGTGCCTGGAGTACACAGGGAGGGACTGAAGCTTTCTTT; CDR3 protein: CAWSTQGGTEAFF
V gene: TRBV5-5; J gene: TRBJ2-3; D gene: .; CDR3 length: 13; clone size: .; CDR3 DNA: TGTGCCAGCAGCTTGACGCGAGCGGATACGCAGTATTTT; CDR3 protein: CASSLTRADTQYF
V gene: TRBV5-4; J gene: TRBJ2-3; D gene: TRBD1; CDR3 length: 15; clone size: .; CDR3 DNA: TGTGCCAGCAGCTTGGAGACAGGGGTCGCAAATACGCAGTATTTT; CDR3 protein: CASSLETGVANTQYF
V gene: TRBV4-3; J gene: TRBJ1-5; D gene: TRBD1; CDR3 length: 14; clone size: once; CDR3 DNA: TGCGCCAGCAGCCACGGACAGGGGGGGAGGCCCCAGCATTTT; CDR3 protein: CASSHGQGGRPQHF
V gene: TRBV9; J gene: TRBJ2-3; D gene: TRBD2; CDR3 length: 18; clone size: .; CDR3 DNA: TGTGCCAGCAGCGTAAGGACTAGCGGGGGACAAATCACAGATACGCAGTATTTT; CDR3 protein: CASSVRTSGGQITDTQYF
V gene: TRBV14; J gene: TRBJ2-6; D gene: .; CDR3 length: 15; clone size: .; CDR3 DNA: TGTGCCAGCAGTCCCAGGATCTCTGGGGCCAACGTCCTGACTTTC; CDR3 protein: CASSPRISGANVLTF
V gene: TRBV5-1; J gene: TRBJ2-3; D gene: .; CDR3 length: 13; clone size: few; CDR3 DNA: TGCGCCAGCAGCTTGAAGCAATCAGATACGCAGTATTTT; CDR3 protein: CASSLKQSDTQYF
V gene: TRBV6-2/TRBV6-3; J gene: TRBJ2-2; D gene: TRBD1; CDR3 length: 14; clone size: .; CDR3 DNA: TGTGCCAGCAGTCGGACAGGGGGCAACGGGGAGCTGTTTTTT; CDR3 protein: CASSRTGGNGELFF
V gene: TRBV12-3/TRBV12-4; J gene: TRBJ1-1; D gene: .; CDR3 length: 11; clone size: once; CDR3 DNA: TGTGCCAGCAGAGAACTATCTGAAGCTTTCTTT; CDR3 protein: CASRELSEAFF
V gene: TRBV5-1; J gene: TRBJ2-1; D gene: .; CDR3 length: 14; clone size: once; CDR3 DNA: TGCGCCAGCAGCTTATCCAGTGTTTACAATGAGCAGTTCTTC; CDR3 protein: CASSLSSVYNEQFF
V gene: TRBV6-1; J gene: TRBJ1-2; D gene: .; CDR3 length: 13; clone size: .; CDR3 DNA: TGTGCCAGCAGTGAAGGGGGTAGGGGTGGCTACACCTTC; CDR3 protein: CASSEGGRGGYTF
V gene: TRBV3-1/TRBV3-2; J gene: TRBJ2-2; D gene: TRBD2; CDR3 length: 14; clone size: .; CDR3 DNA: TGTGCCAGCAGTCAGAGCGGGAGGGCCGGGGAGCTGTTTTTT; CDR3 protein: CASSQSGRAGELFF
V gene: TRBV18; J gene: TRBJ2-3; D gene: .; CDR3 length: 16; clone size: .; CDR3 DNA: TGTGCCAGCTCACTAGGACCAGCTGGGGCCACAGATACGCAGTATTTT; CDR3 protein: CASSLGPAGATDTQYF